The 4 T cell receptor beta chains listed next were all sequenced from one sample in a study of cytomegalovirus exposure and HLA in healthy donors. The PCR made use of 60 Vbeta and 13 Jbeta primers. Profiled with immunoSEQ multiplex PCR; TCRdb holds only in-frame clones, not every one. The sample shows 200,000 or so clones, 87% of them seen only once. Sample: PBMCs. The receptors stem from a girl in the first two years of life in good health and CMV-seronegative.

CDR3 amino acids: CASSSSQHTDPYEQYF. The CDR3 bases are TGTGCCAGCAGTTCTAGCCAACACACAGATCCATACGAGCAGTACTTC. The rearrangement uses TRBV27 and TRBJ2-7; D is possibly TRBD2 (5 bases). Trimming removed 4 bases from V and 4 bases from J, with 20 bases in between. CDR1 MNHEY and CDR2 SMNVEV come from the germline V gene (reference sequence). CDR3 length: 16 residues.

This rearrangement joins TRBV4-1 to TRBJ2-4; 7 bases match TRBD1. The V gene's germline CDR1 is MGHRA and CDR2 YSYEKL. The ends lost 4 bases at V and 7 bases at J; junction bases unmatched: 4. The CDR3 covers 13 residues. CDR3 sequence (DNA): TGCGCCAGCAGCCCCCCACAGGGGAACATTCAGTACTTC. This translates into CASSPPQGNIQYF.

This chain joins TRBV5-1 and TRBJ1-1; a possible D gene is TRBD1 (5 bases). V was shortened by 4 bases and J by 2 bases, with 9 bases between the two germline ends. The germline gives CDR1 SGHRS, CDR2 YFSETQ. The CDR3 has 13 amino acids. CDR3 loop: CASSMTANTEAFF. Written as DNA, the CDR3 is TGCGCCAGCAGCATGACAGCAAACACTGAAGCTTTCTTT.

The V and J genes are TRBV6-4 and TRBJ2-2, with TRBD1 identical over 8 bases. The CDR3 runs 16 residues. From germline, CDR1 is MRHNA and CDR2 SNTAGT. Trimming took 0 bases from V and 0 from J; bases not matched to a gene: 0. The CDR3 coding sequence is TGTGCCAGCAGTGACTCGGGACAGGCGAACACCGGGGAGCTGTTTTTT. This sequence encodes CASSDSGQANTGELFF.